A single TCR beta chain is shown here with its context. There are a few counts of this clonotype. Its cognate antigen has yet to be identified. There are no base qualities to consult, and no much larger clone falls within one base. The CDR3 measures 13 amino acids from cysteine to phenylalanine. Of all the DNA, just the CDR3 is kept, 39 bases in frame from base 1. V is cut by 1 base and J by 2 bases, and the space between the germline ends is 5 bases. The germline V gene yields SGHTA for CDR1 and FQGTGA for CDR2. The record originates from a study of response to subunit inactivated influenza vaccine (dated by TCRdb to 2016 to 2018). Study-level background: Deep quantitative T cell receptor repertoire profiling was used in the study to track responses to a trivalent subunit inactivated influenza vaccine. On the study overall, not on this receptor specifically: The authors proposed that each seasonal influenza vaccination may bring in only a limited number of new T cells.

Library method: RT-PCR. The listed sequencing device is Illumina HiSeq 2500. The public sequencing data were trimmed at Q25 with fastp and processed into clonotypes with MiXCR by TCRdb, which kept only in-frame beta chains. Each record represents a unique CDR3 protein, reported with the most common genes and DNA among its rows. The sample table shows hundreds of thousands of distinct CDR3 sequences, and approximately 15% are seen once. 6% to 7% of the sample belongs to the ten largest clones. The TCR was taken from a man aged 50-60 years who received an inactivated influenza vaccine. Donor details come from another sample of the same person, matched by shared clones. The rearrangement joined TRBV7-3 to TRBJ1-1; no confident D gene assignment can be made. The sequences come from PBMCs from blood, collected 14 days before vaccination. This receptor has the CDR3 CASSLIGNTEAFF. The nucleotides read TGTGCCAGCAGCTTAATTGGAAACACTGAAGCTTTCTTT.